A single sample gave rise to the 4 T cell receptor beta chains below, sequenced in a study of chemoradiotherapy in HPV16-positive cancers. The method was immunoSEQ multiplex PCR; TCRdb's version includes in-frame clones alone and lacks a portion of them. The data contain a few thousand clones, around 70% of them singletons. The sample here was tumor tissue, taken from a patient who underwent chemoradiotherapy. These receptors were taken from a human donor with HPV-associated anogenital cancer.

The chain uses TRBV9 and TRBJ1-2, with TRBD1 matching over 10 bases. The CDR3 totals 15 residues. The J segment lost 4 bases and the V segment lost 2 bases, leaving 5 bases of the junction unmatched. Germline V gene sequence: CDR1 SGDLS, CDR2 YYNGEE. The CDR3 loop is CASSVSGTGAYGYTF. In DNA form, the CDR3 reads TGTGCCAGCAGCGTCTCCGGGACAGGGGCCTATGGCTACACCTTC. The full variable domain, with the rest looked up from reference TRBV9 and TRBJ1-2, is DSGVTQTPKHLITATGQRVTLRCSPRSGDLSVYWYQQSLDQGLQFLIQYYNGEERAKGNILERFSAQQFPDLHSELNLSSLELGDSALYFCASSVSGTGAYGYTFGSGTRLTVV.

The chain employs TRBV7-8 and TRBJ2-5; the D gene could be TRBD1 or TRBD2 (5 bases each). The last part of the DNA fits TRBJ2-7 better; the J call may be wrong. CDR3 length equals 15 residues. Germline loops: CDR1 SGHVS, CDR2 FQNEAQ. The CDR3 region has the DNA TGTGCCAGCAGCTTAGTGGCAGGGACCTCCTACGAGCAGTACTTC. Translated, it gives CASSLVAGTSYEQYF.

The CDR3, as DNA: TGTGCCAGCGTCGACAGCTCCTACGAGCAGTACTTC. The encoded protein is CASVDSSYEQYF. The genes are TRBV28 and TRBJ2-7; tentatively, D is TRBD1 (5 bases). V was pared by 8 bases and J by 0 bases, with 8 bases between. Germline CDR1 and CDR2: MDHEN and SYDVKM. This CDR3 region has 12 residues.

The chain combines TRBV19 with TRBJ1-2; D perhaps matches TRBD1 (6 bases). The CDR3 length is 13 residues. Germline V gene data show CDR1 as LNHDA and CDR2 as SQIVND (reference sequence). V shed 3 bases and J shed 3 bases, with 8 bases lying between them. The CDR3 loop reads CASSMGGDYGYTF. The CDR3 DNA follows: TGTGCCAGTAGTATGGGGGGCGACTATGGCTACACCTTC.